The entry that follows covers one TCR beta chain sequence. This clone was seen once. What this receptor recognizes is not known. Base qualities are not recorded, but no much larger clone differs from it by a single base. These data come from a study of cytomegalovirus exposure and HLA in healthy donors (dated by TCRdb to 2016 to 2017). Broadly, across the study: An earlier analysis of some 600 of the donors reported over 250 Gb of sequence data and 117 million unique TCR beta sequences obtained from 180 million or so T cells. Of the roughly 400 genotyped donors, over 65% fell in the genetic ancestry cluster associated with self-reported Caucasian donors. Every repertoire in the discovery cohort had been generated on one and the same sequencing platform. High-throughput TCR immunosequencing, statistical association of individual TCRs with disease status, and machine learning were combined to predict cytomegalovirus infection status. An earlier analysis of nearly 600 of the donors applied high-throughput TCR beta sequencing to assess whether each TCR beta V gene segment acted as functional or pseudogenic. The number of donors typed differed by locus, with roughly 629-640 for A, B, C, DRB1 and DQB1, 522 for DQA1, about 610 for DPA1, and around 460 for DPB1. A later analysis re-analyzed previously published TCR beta repertoires from 666 donors and added high-resolution HLA genotyping to study TCR occurrence patterns. Among roughly 400 genotyped donors of the cohort, an average of around 240,000 unique TCR beta nucleotide sequences was sequenced per donor, of which about 19% were non-productive. The later analysis used no new phenotypic data to find candidate immune exposures, relying instead on TCR beta sequences and their occurrence across donors. Because of strong linkage in the cohort, four to six DR-DQ haplotypes were treated as single units for association and clustering. The study aimed to test whether cataloging public T cell receptors could reveal signatures of past pathogen exposure. In a later genetic analysis, genome-wide SNP genotypes for about 55% of the 666 donors were used, and that subset was treated as a discovery cohort. Using immunosequencing, the study profiled T cell repertoires from about 610 subjects and related those repertoires to cytomegalovirus serostatus. An early release that covered around 590 HLA-typed donors contained 250 to 350 gigabases of sequencing data and approximately 85 million unique TCR sequences. Alongside the repertoire data, information on donor age, sex, ethnicity and CMV serostatus was compiled. Along with the 666-subject first cohort, a separate validation cohort of some 130 different subjects was used. HLA typing included class I and class II loci at four-digit resolution. Study-wide findings and limitations: Because the 87-base-pair reads could not distinguish some IMGT-functional V segments, including TRBV6-2 and TRBV6-3, those segments were excluded. In an earlier analysis of some 500 of the donors, most TCR beta V segments were observed in productive rearrangements about 90% or about 30% of the time, broadly matching IMGT annotations. The study listed approximately 150 TCR beta chains as associated with cytomegalovirus. Compared with equally common non-associated chains, HLA-associated TCR beta chains in a later analysis were more clonally expanded and had lower generation probabilities. According to a later genetic analysis, donors in an Asian-associated ancestry cluster had fewer N-insertions in productive TCRs than the approximately 700-donor mean. Seventeen rarely observed V segments, including chromosome 9 orphons, were excluded from the earlier analysis of just under 600 of the donors because counts were too low. According to a later analysis, parvovirus B19, influenza, CMV and Epstein-Barr virus appeared linked to several top co-occurrence clusters. While some public TCRs were present in many individuals, most TCR sequences turned up only very rarely across donors. A later analysis found that TCR association rates varied across HLA loci, with DRB1 alleles showing the most associated TCRs and HLA-C alleles the fewest. According to a later analysis, most CMV-associated TCR beta chains appeared to be HLA-restricted, and the HLA associations seemed to be driven largely by CMV exposure. The classifier was reported to diagnose cytomegalovirus status with high specificity and sensitivity in both the original cohort and the validation cohort. Linkage disequilibrium might explain the correlated functional status among segregating V segments, but an unknown experimental factor could not be excluded. When HLA alleles, especially DR and DQ, strongly co-occurred, TCR associations were difficult to assign to individual alleles. The sequencing pipeline was judged likely to have produced a cluster of highly shared sequence variants as a technical artifact. The authors suggested that the approach could potentially be generalized to other disease states and immunological phenotypes. In vitro tests confirmed that a few of the cytomegalovirus-associated TCR beta chains recognize cytomegalovirus antigens. A further reported finding was that TCR beta sequences accurately predicted the HLA-A and HLA-B alleles for most subjects in the first cohort. Only TCR beta chains were sequenced in this cohort, and the absence of alpha or paired-chain data limited detectable features. In a later analysis, some 17,000 TCR beta sequences were associated with specific HLA alleles at a false discovery rate of 0.05. Presence/absence analyses assumed roughly uniform sequencing depth across donors, an assumption that may not hold. The only immune exposure information available for the cohort was CMV serostatus. In a later genetic analysis, a missense DCLRE1C variant was associated with V-gene and J-gene trimming of TCR beta chains, and the association was replicated in an independent cohort. HLA typing was unavailable for some donors at each locus, so association tests used only the typed subset.

The cohort comprised around 690 healthy bone marrow donors. At the time of sampling, all cohort members were nominally healthy, though unrecorded immune exposures were likely present. The donor was CMV seronegative and was included in the group of hundreds of seronegative cohort members. Each donor provided a peripheral blood sample, and peripheral blood mononuclear cells were used for TCR beta sequencing. The Qiagen DNeasy Blood Extraction Kit was used to extract genomic DNA from the blood cell samples. Based on the germline V gene, the CDR1 and CDR2 sequences are SGHTA and FQGNSA. The CDR3, cysteine through phenylalanine, is 14 amino acids long. The retained sequence is limited to the CDR3, 42 bases, with the frame set at the first base. After removal of 5 bases from V and 4 bases from J, the junction retains 5 bases not matched to a gene. Library generation was performed with the immunoSEQ multiplex PCR assay. A mixture of 60 forward primers for TCR Vbeta segments and 13 reverse primers for TCR Jbeta segments was used in the multiplex PCR. A multiplex PCR assay on genomic DNA amplified the CDR3 region of rearranged TCR beta genes. On the Illumina HiSeq System, the amplified TCR beta libraries were sequenced as 87-base-pair reads. The authors' pipeline ran thus. A later analysis counted approximately 74 million unique TCR beta chains across the 690 or so repertoires, and around 9.9 million of these chains were shared by at least two donors. To remove PCR and sequencing errors, raw reads were error-corrected and collapsed into unique sequences using a nearest-neighbor algorithm that merged closely related sequences. V, D and J gene segments were assigned by aligning CDR3 sequences to IMGT reference sequences. For a sequence to be retained, a match of at least six nucleotides was required to both a V gene segment and a J gene segment. A rearrangement was called productive if the CDR3 had no stop codons and remained in frame with V and J, and every other rearrangement was called non-productive. Following IMGT convention, CDR3 was defined as the stretch from the second conserved V-encoded cysteine up to the conserved J-encoded phenylalanine. The earlier analysis of about 610 of the donors excluded any sequence lacking an unambiguous match to a single V gene segment. In an earlier analysis of roughly 600 of the donors, a V segment was called functional when productive rearrangements were above 56.7%, and segregating when the standard deviation between donors exceeded 5%. A statistical classification framework was built for diagnosing cytomegalovirus status from the catalog of TCR beta chain sequences. A later analysis assigned V and J genes by comparing TCR nucleotide sequences with IMGT/GENE-DB human TR gene sequences. Using the TCRdist pipeline, a later analysis assigned CDR3 sequences along with most-parsimonious VDJ recombination scenarios. In a later analysis, every TCR beta chain was defined by the combination of its CDR3 amino acid sequence and its V-gene family, and reads without a unique V-gene family were dropped. A later analysis removed several hundred highly shared, low-generation-probability nucleotide sequences to deal with suspected cross-contamination and a sequencing artifact. In a later analysis, a clonal expansion index was calculated for each public chain from normalized within-repertoire ranks of inferred template counts. In a later analysis, generation probabilities were computed with a VDJ recombination model fitted to out-of-frame rearrangements, and the resulting probabilities were checked against IGoR. In a later analysis, hypergeometric tests were used to score TCR-TCR, TCR-HLA and TCR-CMV co-occurrence, with a repertoire-size bias correction applied to TCR pairs. A later analysis estimated false discovery rates by permuting HLA or CMV assignments 20 times. In a later analysis, co-occurring TCRs were grouped with DBSCAN, and TCRdist sequence similarity was added when clustering was performed within HLA-allele-positive subsets. For co-occurrence clustering, repertoires with fewer than 30,000 or more than 120,000 public chains were excluded, along with 5 or 6 repertoires with anomalous nucleotide sharing. TCRdb provides this immuneACCESS table in a form limited to in-frame rearrangements. Some clones are lacking; in checked studies, under half of them reflect an unresolved V gene, and why the rest are absent is not known. The DNA was the basis for D and trimming; V, J and clone size are from that table. This sample holds more than 150,000 clones; approximately 78% were observed only once. The ten largest clones add up to approximately 0.8% of the sample.

This sequence originates from a woman under 30 in good health and CMV-seronegative. The material sequenced was PBMCs. Recombination joined TRBV7-2 with TRBJ1-5, and 7 junctional nucleotides match TRBD1. The CDR3 protein: CASSLGTANQPQHF. The DNA reads as follows: TGTGCCAGCAGCCTCGGGACAGCTAATCAGCCCCAGCATTTT.